This is a list of T cell receptor beta chains from one sample in a study of T cell responses to AZD1222 COVID-19 vaccine. Data came from immunoSEQ multiplex PCR; TCRdb stores just in-frame clones and leaves some out. The sample holds about 180,000 clones, 94% seen once. The sequencing here drew on peripheral blood, taken 28 days after the second AZD1222 dose. The receptors were sampled from an adult who received the AZD1222 COVID-19 vaccine. CDR3s include the opening cysteine and the closing phenylalanine or tryptophan. D genes are given only for firm matches. Clone size is shown for a subset of rows, as once, few, many or a class of expanded clone.

D	size	J	V	CDR3	DNA
TRBD1	NA	TRBJ2-7	TRBV19	CASSSSTGALEQYF	TGTGCCAGTAGTTCTTCGACAGGGGCACTCGAGCAGTACTTC
TRBD1	NA	TRBJ1-6	TRBV6-2/TRBV6-3	CASSFGTVHNSPLHF	TGTGCCAGCAGTTTTGGGACAGTTCATAATTCACCCCTCCACTTT
TRBD1	NA	TRBJ2-7	TRBV27	CASSFPGGYEQYF	TGTGCCAGCAGTTTCCCAGGGGGCTACGAGCAGTACTTC
NA	NA	TRBJ1-2	TRBV25-1	CASSDLEGNYGYTF	TGTGCCAGCAGTGATCTTGAGGGTAACTATGGCTACACCTTC
TRBD2	NA	TRBJ2-1	TRBV9	CASSPKLAESYNEQFF	TGTGCCAGCAGCCCTAAACTAGCGGAGAGCTACAATGAGCAGTTCTTC
TRBD2	NA	TRBJ2-3	TRBV2	CASQAGVIDTQYF	TGTGCCAGCCAAGCGGGAGTGATAGATACGCAGTATTTT
NA	NA	TRBJ1-3	TRBV5-4	CASSLSGNTIYF	TGTGCCAGCAGCTTGTCGGGAAACACCATATATTTT
TRBD2	NA	TRBJ2-1	TRBV3-1/TRBV3-2	CASSHPLAGGNNEQFF	TGTGCCAGCAGCCACCCACTAGCGGGAGGTAACAATGAGCAGTTCTTC
TRBD1	NA	TRBJ1-1	TRBV11-2	CASILGGLWGQGARTEAFF	TGTGCCAGCATCCTTGGGGGATTGTGGGGACAGGGGGCAAGAACTGAAGCTTTCTTT
TRBD1	NA	TRBJ2-1	TRBV11-2	CASSVDRGPYNEQFF	TGTGCCAGCAGCGTCGACAGGGGGCCCTACAATGAGCAGTTCTTC
NA	NA	TRBJ1-4	TRBV6-5	CASGPAGANEKLFF	TGTGCCAGCGGTCCGGCCGGAGCTAATGAAAAACTGTTTTTT
TRBD1	NA	TRBJ2-1	TRBV7-9	CASSQARQGVHNEQFF	TGTGCCAGCAGCCAAGCCAGACAGGGGGTCCACAATGAGCAGTTCTTC
TRBD1	NA	TRBJ2-1	TRBV12-3/TRBV12-4	CASSSGQGQFF	TGTGCCAGCAGTTCTGGACAGGGGCAGTTCTTC
TRBD1	NA	TRBJ2-1	TRBV3-1/TRBV3-2	CASRTTGGGNEQFF	TGTGCCAGCAGAACGACAGGGGGTGGGAATGAGCAGTTCTTC
NA	once	TRBJ2-3	TRBV9	CASSGLGGYSTDTQYF	TGTGCCAGCAGCGGACTCGGGGGATATAGCACAGATACGCAGTATTTT
NA	NA	TRBJ1-4	TRBV5-1	CASSLESEKLFF	TGCGCCAGCAGCTTGGAGAGTGAAAAACTGTTTTTT
NA	NA	TRBJ1-2	TRBV19	CASSISTSNYGYTF	TGTGCCAGTAGTATAAGCACTTCTAACTATGGCTACACCTTC
TRBD2	once	TRBJ2-3	TRBV11-1	CASSYLAGGRTDTQYF	TGTGCCAGCAGCTACTTAGCGGGGGGGAGGACAGATACGCAGTATTTT
NA	NA	TRBJ2-1	TRBV5-1	CASSHVGSADEQFF	TGCGCCAGCAGCCACGTCGGGAGTGCGGATGAGCAGTTCTTC
NA	NA	TRBJ2-5	TRBV5-4	CASSLEWGVPETQYF	TGTGCCAGCAGCTTGGAGTGGGGGGTCCCAGAGACCCAGTACTTC
NA	NA	TRBJ1-1	TRBV19	CASSVGQQNTEAFF	TGTGCCAGTAGTGTGGGGCAGCAGAACACTGAAGCTTTCTTT
NA	NA	TRBJ2-1	TRBV7-9	CASSSEGMRLNEQFF	TGTGCCAGCAGCTCCGAAGGGATGCGGCTCAATGAGCAGTTCTTC
TRBD2	once	TRBJ2-7	TRBV2	CASSEFSGLAETSYEQYF	TGTGCCAGCAGTGAATTTTCGGGCCTAGCGGAGACCTCCTACGAGCAGTACTTC
NA	once	TRBJ2-1	TRBV6-5	CASSTTHDNEQFF	TGTGCCAGCTCGACTACACACGACAATGAGCAGTTCTTC
NA	NA	TRBJ1-1	TRBV5-1	CASSDQGGTEAFF	TGCGCCAGCAGCGACCAGGGTGGAACTGAAGCTTTCTTT
NA	NA	TRBJ1-5	TRBV12-5	CASGLGQGNQPQHF	TGTGCTAGTGGTTTGGGTCAGGGAAATCAGCCCCAGCATTTT
TRBD1	once	TRBJ2-5	TRBV19	CASSWGTGTETQYF	TGTGCCAGTAGTTGGGGGACAGGGACAGAGACCCAGTACTTC
NA	NA	TRBJ1-6	TRBV9	CASSEIPGHGNSPLHF	TGTGCCAGCAGCGAAATCCCCGGGCACGGAAATTCACCCCTCCACTTT
NA	NA	TRBJ1-5	TRBV28	CASSQPNQPQHF	TGTGCCAGCAGTCAACCTAATCAGCCCCAGCATTTT
TRBD1	NA	TRBJ1-3	TRBV6-6	CASSYRDSTSGNTIYF	TGTGCCAGCAGTTACCGGGACAGCACCTCTGGAAACACCATATATTTT
TRBD2	NA	TRBJ2-7	TRBV4-3	CASSQDRLAGLGEQYF	TGCGCCAGCAGCCAAGATCGGCTAGCGGGTTTGGGCGAGCAGTACTTC
NA	NA	TRBJ1-4	TRBV4-3	CASSQDLVSGNEKLFF	TGCGCCAGCAGCCAAGATCTGGTATCGGGGAATGAAAAACTGTTTTTT
NA	NA	TRBJ1-1	TRBV19	CASSRDTEAFF	TGTGCCAGTAGTAGGGACACTGAAGCTTTCTTT
NA	NA	TRBJ2-2	TRBV7-2	CATPSPVANTGELFF	TGTGCCACCCCATCCCCGGTCGCGAACACCGGGGAGCTGTTTTTT
NA	NA	TRBJ2-1	TRBV9	CASSVEKSTTYNEQFF	TGTGCCAGCAGCGTAGAGAAGAGCACCACCTACAATGAGCAGTTCTTC
NA	NA	TRBJ2-1	TRBV10-3	CARRRCEQFF	TGTGCCCGACGACGATGTGAGCAGTTCTTC
TRBD1	NA	TRBJ1-5	TRBV5-8	CASSTFGQGGYQPQHF	TGTGCCAGCAGCACCTTCGGGCAGGGGGGGTATCAGCCCCAGCATTTT
NA	NA	TRBJ2-1	TRBV13	CASSSFGTIGYNEQFF	TGTGCCAGCAGCTCATTCGGGACGATTGGCTACAATGAGCAGTTCTTC
NA	few	TRBJ1-4	TRBV30	CAWSIREKLFF	TGTGCCTGGAGTATTCGGGAAAAACTGTTTTTT
NA	NA	TRBJ2-7	TRBV11-2	CASSSLGNLQYF	TGTGCCAGCAGTTCGCTAGGGAACTTGCAGTACTTC
TRBD1	NA	TRBJ2-5	TRBV2	CASSPRAGGGETQYF	TGTGCCAGCAGTCCCCGCGCAGGGGGCGGAGAGACCCAGTACTTC
NA	NA	TRBJ2-1	TRBV11-2	CASSLGVGEQFF	TGTGCCAGCAGCTTGGGCGTTGGTGAGCAGTTCTTC
TRBD1	NA	TRBJ2-3	TRBV7-6	CASTLRGQGGADTQYF	TGTGCCAGCACCTTACGCGGACAGGGAGGAGCAGATACGCAGTATTTT
TRBD1	NA	TRBJ2-1	TRBV6-5	CASSLMAGGFHEQFF	TGTGCCAGCAGTCTTATGGCAGGGGGCTTCCATGAGCAGTTCTTC
TRBD1	NA	TRBJ2-5	TRBV15	CATSRERPGTGVAETQYF	TGTGCCACCAGCAGAGAGCGCCCCGGGACAGGGGTTGCAGAGACCCAGTACTTC
NA	NA	TRBJ2-7	TRBV5-5	CASSLAGTVYEQYF	TGTGCCAGCAGCTTGGCCGGGACTGTGTACGAGCAGTACTTC
NA	few	TRBJ1-1	TRBV5-3	CARSTKREGVTEAFF	TGTGCCAGAAGCACGAAACGGGAGGGAGTCACTGAAGCTTTCTTT
NA	NA	TRBJ1-4	TRBV5-6	CASSFRQGEKLFF	TGTGCCAGCAGCTTCCGCCAGGGTGAAAAACTGTTTTTT
NA	once	TRBJ2-5	TRBV19	CASTSGAGETQYF	TGTGCCAGTACCTCGGGAGCGGGCGAGACCCAGTACTTC
NA	NA	TRBJ2-7	TRBV7-9	CASSLYGQAEGREQYF	TGTGCCAGCAGCTTATACGGGCAGGCGGAGGGGAGAGAGCAGTACTTC
NA	once	TRBJ1-2	TRBV28	CASSLSGESYPNYGYTF	TGTGCCAGCAGTTTATCCGGGGAATCCTACCCGAACTATGGCTACACCTTC
NA	NA	TRBJ1-5	TRBV6-6	CASSSQDRPHQPQHF	TGTGCCAGCAGTTCACAGGACAGACCCCATCAGCCCCAGCATTTT
TRBD2	once	TRBJ2-7	TRBV19	CASSIQAGGRYEQYF	TGTGCCAGTAGTATACAAGCGGGAGGAAGATACGAGCAGTACTTC
NA	few	TRBJ1-1	TRBV6-6	CASSYSRRESTEAFF	TGTGCCAGCAGTTACTCCCGGAGGGAGTCCACTGAAGCTTTCTTT
NA	NA	TRBJ1-5	TRBV4-1	CASSPLAGVNQPQHF	TGCGCCAGCAGCCCGTTGGCAGGGGTAAATCAGCCCCAGCATTTT
NA	NA	TRBJ2-7	TRBV9	CASSVGGGTYEQYF	TGTGCCAGCAGCGTAGGAGGGGGGACCTACGAGCAGTACTTC
TRBD1	NA	TRBJ2-7	TRBV29-1	CSAAQGFHEQYF	TGCAGCGCTGCACAGGGGTTCCACGAGCAGTACTTC